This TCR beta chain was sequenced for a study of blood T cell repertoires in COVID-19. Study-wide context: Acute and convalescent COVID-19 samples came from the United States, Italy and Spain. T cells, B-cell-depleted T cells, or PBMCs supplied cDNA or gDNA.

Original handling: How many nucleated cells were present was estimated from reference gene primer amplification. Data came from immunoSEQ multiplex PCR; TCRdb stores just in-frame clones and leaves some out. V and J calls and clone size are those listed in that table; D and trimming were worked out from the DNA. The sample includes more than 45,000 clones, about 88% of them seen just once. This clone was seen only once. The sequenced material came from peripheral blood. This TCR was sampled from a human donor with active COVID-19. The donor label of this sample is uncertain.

CDR3 coding DNA: TGTGCCAGCAGCTTAGCGGGAGGGCCGGGCGGGGAGCTGTTTTTT. Translating it yields CASSLAGGPGGELFF. The chain links TRBV5-4 to TRBJ2-2; 10 positions match TRBD2. The CDR3 totals 15 residues. V lost 2 bases, J lost 7 bases, and 5 bases stayed unmatched. The germline V gene has CDR1 SGHNT and CDR2 YYREEE (reference sequence). Drawing the rest from reference TRBV5-4 and TRBJ2-2, the complete variable domain is ETGVTQSPTHLIKTRGQQVTLRCSSQSGHNTVSWYQQALGQGPQFIFQYYREEENGRGNFPPRFSGLQFPNYSSELNVNALELDDSALYLCASSLAGGPGGELFFGEGSRLTVL.